The sequence of this TCR beta chain was determined in a study of shared clonotypes between healthy human individuals. The study ran the assay at deep level. This table comes from immunoSEQ multiplex PCR, and its TCRdb copy is limited to in-frame clones, with some not included. The sample has around 1.6 million clones, 95% to 99% seen once; the top ten hold roughly 0.4%. Every one of the donors was a Caucasian adult that lived in Nashville, Tennessee. In the CD4+ fraction, cells were divided into CD45RA+ naive and CD45RA-negative memory subsets. The specimen sequenced was naive CD4+ T cells sorted from blood. The subset was: CD45RA+ positively selected. The origin of this receptor is a man aged 25 to 40 in good health.

The chain's CDR3 is CASSLYSTLSPQHF. The CDR3 region has the DNA TGTGCCAGCAGCTTATATAGTACTTTATCGCCCCAGCATTTT. The chain couples TRBV7-2 to TRBJ1-5; no definite D call. The V gene's germline CDR1 is SGHTA and CDR2 FQGNSA. V was cut by 2 bases and J by 9 bases, with 14 bases left in between. CDR3 length: 14 amino acids.